These 5 T cell receptor beta chains came from one sample sequenced in a study of cytomegalovirus exposure and HLA in healthy donors. Clones were read by immunoSEQ multiplex PCR, and TCRdb kept only the in-frame ones, dropping some. The profile shows roughly 140,000 clones, 85% to 90% of them singletons. Sequenced sample: PBMCs. These receptor sequences come from a woman between 18 and 29 years old in good health and CMV-seropositive.

The V call is TRBV10-3, the J call TRBJ1-3; D remains unclear. Germline values: CDR1 ENHRY, CDR2 SYGVKD. V was trimmed by 4 bases and J by 0 bases, leaving 7 bases between them. The CDR3 consists of 14 residues. The CDR3 coding sequence is TGTGCCATCAGTGGGCAGGACTCTGGAAACACCATATATTTT. Encoded protein: CAISGQDSGNTIYF.

The chain joins TRBV2 to TRBJ2-3; TRBD2 matches 9 bases. This CDR3 is 20 amino acids long. CDR1 and CDR2 (germline): SNHLY, FYNNEI. The ends lost 2 bases at V and 6 bases at J; junction bases unmatched: 21. The CDR3 loop is CASSERRAGGPIPRRDTQYF. The CDR3 DNA follows: TGTGCCAGCAGTGAAAGGCGAGCGGGAGGACCGATCCCCCGTCGGGATACGCAGTATTTT.

The V and J genes are TRBV28 and TRBJ2-7, with 12 nucleotides matching TRBD2. The CDR3 covers 14 residues. CDR1 is MDHEN and CDR2 is SYDVKM in the germline V gene. The V gene end was trimmed by 3 bases and the J gene end by 10 bases; junction bases not matched to a gene: 7. DNA of the CDR3: TGTGCCAGCAGTTTCTCTAGCGGGAGGGCCTACCAGTACTTC. Protein: CASSFSSGRAYQYF.

The chain uses TRBV28 and TRBJ2-2, with TRBD1 matching 9 bases. After removal of 8 bases from V and 6 bases from J, the junction contained 16 bases not matched to a gene. Per the germline V gene, CDR1 is MDHEN and CDR2 is SYDVKM. The CDR3 totals 17 residues. The CDR3 DNA reads TGTGCCAGCCCTAGTTACACCGGGACAGGGATTCCCGGGGAGCTGTTTTTT. Its translation is CASPSYTGTGIPGELFF.

This chain connects TRBV7-2 to TRBJ1-1; no clear D gene. The germline V and J ends were trimmed by 5 bases and 0 bases, with 19 bases remaining between them. The CDR3 covers 17 residues. The V gene's germline CDR1 is SGHTA and CDR2 FQGNSA. This CDR3 reads CASSPRALGRMNTEAFF. Written as DNA, the CDR3 is TGTGCCAGCAGCCCCCGGGCCCTGGGGAGGATGAACACTGAAGCTTTCTTT.